The 22 T cell receptor beta chains in this list originate from one sample, sequenced in a study of blood T cell repertoires in COVID-19. Only in-frame clones appear in the TCRdb table, and some are missing; sequencing was by immunoSEQ multiplex PCR. The sample has about 220,000 clones; about 79% are singletons. Sequencing used peripheral blood. The receptors originated from a man aged 45 to 65 with active or convalescent COVID-19.

The count of this clone is one. V gene TRBV11-2 combines with J gene TRBJ2-2; a possible D gene is TRBD2 (6 bases). V lost 2 bases and J lost 6, with 13 bases in between. Germline V gene sequence: CDR1 SGHAT, CDR2 FQNNGV. The CDR3 loop spans 15 amino acids. The CDR3 bases are TGTGCCAGCAGCTTATTTGGCGGGGTCCCCGGGGAGCTGTTTTTT. It is translated as CASSLFGGVPGELFF.

This clone was observed a single time. This chain connects TRBV27 to TRBJ2-1, with a tentative D call TRBD2 (8 bases). Germline V gene lookup returns CDR1 MNHEY and CDR2 SMNVEV (reference sequence). The CDR3 has 18 residues. Trimming took 2 bases from V and 3 from J, leaving 20 bases between them. The CDR3 sequence is CASSLNPGGGPLYNEQFF. The CDR3 bases are TGTGCCAGCAGTTTAAATCCGGGAGGGGGCCCCCTCTACAATGAGCAGTTCTTC.

The V gene is TRBV6-1, the J gene TRBJ2-3, with a weak D call TRBD2 (6 bases). Per the germline V gene, CDR1 is MNHNS and CDR2 is SASEGT. This CDR3 region has 15 residues. V lost 2 bases and J 1 base, leaving 10 bases between the germline ends. The CDR3 DNA reads as TGTGCCAGCAGTGAACAAGGAGGGGGCACAGATACGCAGTATTTT. Its translation: CASSEQGGGTDTQYF.

The chain links TRBV7-3 to TRBJ1-1, with D hard to call. The CDR3 has 13 residues. Germline V lookup: CDR1 SGHTA, CDR2 FQGTGA. V lost 2 bases to trimming and J lost 1 base, with 5 bases between them. The DNA for the CDR3 is TGTGCCAGCAGCTTAGAGTCGAACACTGAAGCTTTCTTT. This codes for CASSLESNTEAFF.

The rearrangement uses TRBV30 and TRBJ2-2; 9 bases align to TRBD1. Germline V CDR1 and CDR2: GTSNPN, SVGIG (reference sequence). V dropped 4 bases and J dropped 5; count of bases not matched to a gene: 2. The CDR3 sequence is 13 residues long. The CDR3, as DNA: TGTGCCTGGAACAGGGGGCATACCGGGGAGCTGTTTTTT. As protein: CAWNRGHTGELFF.

V and J are TRBV2 and TRBJ2-1; the D gene is possibly TRBD2 (5 bases). This CDR3 spans 13 amino acids. V was clipped by 4 bases and J by 6 bases, with 10 bases between them. The germline V gene has CDR1 SNHLY and CDR2 FYNNEI. The CDR3 reads CASSVGLTNEQFF. The CDR3 DNA follows: TGTGCCAGCAGTGTCGGACTCACCAATGAGCAGTTCTTC.

The chain carries TRBV28 and TRBJ1-5; 7 bases fit TRBD1. CDR3 length equals 15 residues. In germline, CDR1 is MDHEN, CDR2 SYDVKM. The J segment lost 2 bases and the V segment lost 7 bases, leaving 8 bases of the junction unmatched. The CDR3 sequence is CASNRGGAGNQPQHF. The DNA for the CDR3 is TGTGCCAGCAACCGAGGGGGCGCAGGCAATCAGCCCCAGCATTTT.

This clone was detected a few times. The chain couples TRBV28 to TRBJ1-2; 7 nucleotides agree with TRBD1. The germline CDR1 and CDR2 sequences are MDHEN and SYDVKM. This CDR3 is 15 amino acids long. V lost 6 bases, J lost 7 bases, and 14 bases stayed unmatched. The CDR3 DNA follows: TGTGCCAGCAGCTCTACCCTACAGGGGAGTAGTGGCTACACCTTC. This sequence encodes CASSSTLQGSSGYTF.

The V gene is TRBV28, the J gene TRBJ1-5, with D possibly being TRBD1 (6 bases). CDR1 is MDHEN, CDR2 SYDVKM, per germline. V dropped 3 bases and J dropped 6 bases, with 12 bases sitting between them. This CDR3 has 14 residues. The CDR3 loop is CASSFAQGGQPQHF. CDR3 DNA: TGTGCCAGCAGTTTTGCACAGGGCGGTCAGCCCCAGCATTTT. The variable domain in full, with the rest retrieved from reference TRBV28 and TRBJ1-5, is DVKVTQSSRYLVKRTGEKVFLECVQDMDHENMFWYRQDPGLGLRLIYFSYDVKMKEKGDIPEGYSVSREKKERFSLILESASTNQTSMYLCASSFAQGGQPQHFGDGTRLSIL.

This sequence joins TRBV7-9 and TRBJ2-3; 7 bases agree with TRBD2. Trimming removed 5 bases from V and 0 bases from J; junction bases left unmatched: 5. There are 15 residues in the CDR3. CDR1 SEHNR and CDR2 FQNEAQ come from the germline V gene (reference sequence). The CDR3 bases are TGTGCCAGCAGCCCCCTGGGGGGGAGCACAGATACGCAGTATTTT. This encodes CASSPLGGSTDTQYF.

This chain links TRBV10-3 with TRBJ2-7; TRBD2 matches 9 bases. Germline V CDR1 and CDR2: ENHRY, SYGVKD. This CDR3 region has 16 residues. The J segment lost 6 bases and the V segment lost 2 bases, leaving 11 bases of the junction unmatched. The CDR3 sequence: CAISEGGTSRTLEQYF. The DNA for the CDR3 is TGTGCCATCAGTGAGGGAGGGACTAGCAGGACCCTCGAGCAGTACTTC.

This chain links TRBV6-1 with TRBJ1-5, with D maybe TRBD1 (5 bases). Deletions cut 3 bases from V and 0 bases from J, with 12 bases between. The CDR3 runs to 16 residues. Germline assignment: CDR1 MNHNS and CDR2 SASEGT. Written as DNA, the CDR3 is TGTGCCAGCAGTGATTTCCAGGGTTATAGCAATCAGCCCCAGCATTTT. It codes for CASSDFQGYSNQPQHF.

The chain links TRBV7-2 to TRBJ2-1, with 12 nucleotides matching TRBD1. The CDR3 loop spans 15 amino acids. Germline loops: CDR1 SGHTA, CDR2 FQGNSA. The junction had 10 bases not matched to a gene; V was cut back by 8 bases and J by 8 bases. Here the CDR3 DNA reads TGTGCCAGCGGCCTCTGGGACAGGGGGCAGGATGAGCAGTTCTTC. This sequence encodes CASGLWDRGQDEQFF. The full variable domain, in which reference TRBV7-2 and TRBJ2-1 provide the parts outside the CDR3, is GAGVSQSPSNKVTEKGKDVELRCDPISGHTALYWYRQSLGQGLEFLIYFQGNSAPDKSGLPSDRFSAERTGGSVSTLTIQRTQQEDSAVYLCASGLWDRGQDEQFFGPGTRLTVL.

A note on this clone: The same CDR3 also results from other DNA sequences found in this sample. The chain recombines TRBV9 with TRBJ1-6; 8 nucleotides match TRBD1. The V gene's germline CDR1 is SGDLS and CDR2 YYNGEE. The V gene end was trimmed by 0 bases and the J gene end by 7 bases; junction bases not matched to a gene: 3. CDR3 size: 15 residues. CDR3: CASSVDGQGNSPLHF. The DNA of the CDR3 is TGTGCCAGCAGCGTAGACGGACAGGGAAATTCACCCCTCCACTTT.

The chain joins TRBV25-1 to TRBJ1-5, with 7 bases matching TRBD1. The CDR3 is made up of 16 amino acids. V was clipped by 6 bases and J by 3 bases; unmatched bases: 11. Germline lookup yields CDR1 MGHDK and CDR2 SYGVNS. CDR3 region: CASSDGGTGDNQPQHF. DNA for the CDR3: TGTGCCAGCAGCGATGGGGGTACAGGGGACAATCAGCCCCAGCATTTT.

The rearrangement links TRBV24-1 to TRBJ2-1; 10 nucleotides match TRBD2. The CDR3 has 17 amino acids. Germline V gene sequence: CDR1 KGHDR, CDR2 SFDVKD. V lost 3 bases and J lost 8; bases outside the gene matches: 12. CDR3 in amino acids: CATSDPPGRGLAHEQFF. The CDR3 DNA reads as TGTGCCACCAGTGATCCCCCGGGGAGGGGACTAGCGCATGAGCAGTTCTTC.

This clone was counted between two and nine times. The V call is TRBV5-5, the J call TRBJ2-1; TRBD2 matches at 13 bases. With 1 base clipped from V and 7 bases from J, the junction kept 5 bases outside the gene matches. The germline CDR1 and CDR2 sequences are SGHKS and YYEKEE (reference sequence). CDR3 length equals 16 residues. The CDR3 loop reads CASSLPLAGGSNEQFF. The CDR3 DNA sequence: TGTGCCAGCAGCTTGCCACTAGCGGGAGGGTCAAATGAGCAGTTCTTC.

V is TRBV9 and J is TRBJ2-2; the D gene is possibly TRBD2 (6 bases). Trimming pared 0 bases from V and 0 bases from J, leaving 15 bases between. Germline V gives CDR1 SGDLS, CDR2 YYNGEE. The CDR3 contains 18 residues. The CDR3 region is CASSVGIGSGTNTGELFF. The CDR3 coding sequence is TGTGCCAGCAGCGTAGGGATAGGTAGCGGCACGAACACCGGGGAGCTGTTTTTT. The full variable domain, completed using reference TRBV9 and TRBJ2-2, is DSGVTQTPKHLITATGQRVTLRCSPRSGDLSVYWYQQSLDQGLQFLIQYYNGEERAKGNILERFSAQQFPDLHSELNLSSLELGDSALYFCASSVGIGSGTNTGELFFGEGSRLTVL.

This chain joins TRBV3-1 (or the pseudogene TRBV3-2) and TRBJ2-3; 7 bases line up with TRBD1. Germline CDR1 LGHDT, CDR2 YNNKEL (reference sequence). CDR3 length: 17 residues. V dropped 4 bases and J dropped 0; count of bases not matched to a gene: 10. The CDR3 loop is CASSPLVWTGSTDTQYF. In DNA form, the CDR3 reads TGTGCCAGCAGCCCCCTTGTCTGGACAGGTAGCACAGATACGCAGTATTTT.

The rearrangement uses TRBV19 and TRBJ2-5, with D possibly matching TRBD1 (6 bases). Trimming cost V 5 bases and J 5 bases, with 15 bases left between them. The V gene's germline CDR1 is LNHDA and CDR2 SQIVND (reference sequence). This CDR3 region has 14 residues. The CDR3 sequence: CASSDLLGAETQYF. The DNA of the CDR3 is TGTGCCAGTAGTGACCTACTGGGGGCGGAGACCCAGTACTTC.

V is TRBV7-2 and J is TRBJ2-4, with D maybe TRBD2 (5 bases). CDR1 is SGHTA and CDR2 is FQGNSA in the germline V gene. V was shortened by 1 base and J by 8 bases, with 9 bases between the two germline ends. The CDR3 loop spans 13 amino acids. CDR3 sequence (DNA): TGTGCCAGCAGCTTAGTCGGGGTCTACATTCAGTACTTC. Its protein product is CASSLVGVYIQYF.

The chain combines TRBV28 with TRBJ2-1, with TRBD2 matching over 10 bases. The CDR3 totals 18 residues. Germline V lookup: CDR1 MDHEN, CDR2 SYDVKM. V dropped 5 bases and J dropped 0; count of bases not matched to a gene: 10. The CDR3 DNA reads TGTGCCAGCAGTGCGGGACTAGCGAGAGGGAGCTCCTACAATGAGCAGTTCTTC. This sequence encodes CASSAGLARGSSYNEQFF.